Below, one TCR beta chain is given with its context. Its antigen is unknown. The data were taken from a study of T cells in tumors after PD-1 blockade. Looking at the study overall: Daily vismodegib 150 mg continued in a subset of anti-PD-1-treated patients. Mean per blood sample: 113,528 templates (about 24,000-280,000), 36,536 unique clonotypes. Study-wide results and limits: Peripheral recruitment is suggested, as some novel exhausted tumor clones were in pre-treatment blood.

Some clones are missing from TCRdb's copy, which holds only in-frame ones; the method was immunoSEQ multiplex PCR. The sample yields more than 50,000 clones, approximately 79% seen once. The V end was cut by 6 bases, the J end by 0 bases, with 12 bases between. Germline V gene lookup returns CDR1 MNHEY and CDR2 SVGAGI. CDR3 length: 15 residues. The rearrangement uses TRBV6-5 and TRBJ1-3; D gene uncertain. Specimen: PBMCs, collected after anti-PD-1 treatment. The clonotype comes from a human donor with basal cell carcinoma. The CDR3 loop is CASSGEFLSGNTIYF. The CDR3 nucleotides read TGTGCCAGCAGCGGCGAGTTTCTCTCTGGAAACACCATATATTTT.